One sample yielded the 24 T cell receptor beta chains listed below, sequenced in a study of vaccination and CD4 T cells after COVID-19. TCRdb passed the PCR reads through MiXCR, listing each CDR3 protein once. The sample has fewer than 30,000 distinct CDR3 sequences, 45% to 55% seen once. Source: CD4+ T cells from blood, taken before SARS-CoV-2 vaccination. Receptor source: a human donor who had recovered from COVID-19.

This clonotype has a handful of counts. This chain joins TRBV10-3 and TRBJ1-5, with D possibly being TRBD1 (5 bases). The germline V gene encodes CDR1 ENHRY and CDR2 SYGVKD. This CDR3 contains 15 residues. V lost 0 bases to trimming and J lost 2 bases, with 8 bases between them. DNA of the CDR3: TGTGCCATCAGTGAGTCGCGAGGGGGCAATCAGCCCCAGCATTTT. Protein product: CAISESRGGNQPQHF.

The chain is built from TRBV6-1 and TRBJ2-5; 7 nucleotides match TRBD2. The germline V gene encodes CDR1 MNHNS and CDR2 SASEGT. This CDR3 is built from 16 residues. V was clipped by 0 bases and J by 1 base; unmatched bases: 5. Written as DNA, the CDR3 is TGTGCCAGCAGTGAAGCTCCTAGCGGCCCCCAAGAGACCCAGTACTTC. Translated: CASSEAPSGPQETQYF.

The chain is built from TRBV7-9 and TRBJ1-4, with TRBD1 identical over 7 bases. The CDR3 length is 14 residues. The germline CDR1 and CDR2 sequences are SEHNR and FQNEAQ (reference sequence). J gave up 8 bases and V 3 bases, and 6 bases lay outside the gene matches. Written as DNA, the CDR3 is TGTGCCAGCAGCTTGACTCAGGGGGTCGAAAAACTGTTTTTT. Translating it yields CASSLTQGVEKLFF.

This chain links TRBV2 with TRBJ2-5; the D is unclear. The germline V and J ends were trimmed by 8 bases and 5 bases, with 9 bases remaining between them. This CDR3 region has 11 residues. Per germline, CDR1 SNHLY and CDR2 FYNNEI. The CDR3 is CASGYSETQYF. CDR3 sequence (DNA): TGTGCCAGCGGATATAGCGAGACCCAGTACTTC.

The chain couples TRBV2 to TRBJ2-3, with TRBD2 matching over 8 bases. This CDR3 comprises 14 residues. Trimming cost V 3 bases and J 8 bases; bases outside gene matches: 7. Germline CDR1 is SNHLY and CDR2 is FYNNEI. CDR3: CASSDPGGHPTQYF. The CDR3 nucleotides are TGTGCCAGCAGTGACCCGGGAGGGCATCCTACGCAGTATTTT.

DNA for the CDR3: TGCAGTGCTAGCGGTGGCCTTACAAACGGGGAGCTGTTTTTT. It yields the protein CSASGGLTNGELFF. This chain connects TRBV20-1 to TRBJ2-2; unclear D gene. The CDR3 extends over 14 amino acids. Trimming removed 3 bases from V and 7 bases from J, with 15 bases in between. The germline V gene encodes CDR1 DFQATT and CDR2 SNEGSKA (reference sequence).

This chain uses TRBV2 with TRBJ1-5; D uncertain. Trimming removed 7 bases from V and 2 bases from J, with 15 bases in between. Germline V gene lookup returns CDR1 SNHLY and CDR2 FYNNEI. CDR3 size: 15 residues. The CDR3 loop is CASNEPKAGNQPQHF. The DNA for the CDR3 is TGTGCCAGCAACGAGCCCAAGGCAGGCAATCAGCCCCAGCATTTT.

This chain connects TRBV6-2 or TRBV6-3 to TRBJ2-3, with TRBD2 identical over 13 bases. Per germline, CDR1 MNHEY and CDR2 SVGEGT. The CDR3 spans 18 residues. Trimming at V came to 5 bases and at J to 1 base, leaving 9 bases not matched to a gene. The CDR3 is CASSLGTSGTPGTDTQYF. CDR3 DNA sequence: TGTGCCAGCAGTCTCGGGACTAGCGGGACCCCAGGCACAGATACGCAGTATTTT.

This rearrangement joins TRBV20-1 to TRBJ2-7; TRBD2 agrees at 7 bases. Per germline, CDR1 DFQATT and CDR2 SNEGSKA (reference sequence). This CDR3 has 13 residues. With 5 bases clipped from V and 4 bases from J, the junction kept 8 bases outside the gene matches. The CDR3 nucleotides are TGCAGTGCTCCCGTGAGCGGGACTTACGAGCAGTACTTC. Protein product: CSAPVSGTYEQYF.

In this sample, this clonotype turned up a few times. The chain recombines TRBV10-3 with TRBJ2-5; D is unresolved. V lost 8 bases and J 1 base, leaving 8 bases between the germline ends. This CDR3 contains 12 residues. CDR1 and CDR2 from the germline V gene are ENHRY and SYGVKD. The CDR3 region is CAIAQVQETQYF. DNA of the CDR3: TGTGCCATCGCACAAGTCCAAGAGACCCAGTACTTC.

The chain couples TRBV20-1 to TRBJ1-5; D gene unclear. Germline CDR1 and CDR2: DFQATT and SNEGSKA (reference sequence). This CDR3 spans 12 amino acids. V was shortened by 6 bases and J by 1 base, with 7 bases between the two germline ends. The CDR3 nucleotides read TGCAGTGCAAGACACAGCAATCAGCCCCAGCATTTT. It encodes CSARHSNQPQHF.

V is TRBV7-6 and J is TRBJ2-1; unclear D gene. Germline V gene lookup returns CDR1 SGHVS and CDR2 FNYEAQ. The ends were cut back, 8 bases at V and 7 bases at J, with 12 bases in the middle. The CDR3 consists of 12 residues. This CDR3 is CASHGPSNEQFF. The CDR3 nucleotides are TGTGCCAGCCATGGCCCATCTAATGAGCAGTTCTTC. The full variable domain, rest sourced from reference TRBV7-6 and TRBJ2-1, is GAGVSQSPRYKVTKRGQDVALRCDPISGHVSLYWYRQALGQGPEFLTYFNYEAQQDKSGLPNDRFSAERPEGSISTLTIQRTEQRDSAMYRCASHGPSNEQFFGPGTRLTVL.

This clonotype was observed a few times. J is TRBJ2-2 and V is TRBV20-1, with D maybe TRBD1 (6 bases). Germline CDR1 and CDR2: DFQATT and SNEGSKA (reference sequence). Deletions cut 4 bases from V and 5 bases from J, with 14 bases between. The CDR3 sequence is 14 residues long. The CDR3 DNA follows: TGCAGTGCTAACACAGGGCCGAGGACCGGGGAGCTGTTTTTT. Its protein is CSANTGPRTGELFF.

The rearrangement uses TRBV4-3 and TRBJ1-2, with TRBD1 identical over 7 bases. The V and J ends lost 1 base and 3 bases, in that order; junction bases with no gene match: 2. Germline lookup yields CDR1 LGHNA and CDR2 YSLEER. CDR3 length: 14 amino acids. The chain's CDR3 is CASSQGDRDYGYTF. The CDR3 nucleotides read TGCGCCAGCAGCCAAGGCGACAGGGACTATGGCTACACCTTC.

The chain recombines TRBV20-1 with TRBJ2-5; TRBD2 matches at 7 bases. The V and J ends lost 6 bases and 4 bases, in that order; junction bases with no gene match: 5. Germline CDR1 DFQATT, CDR2 SNEGSKA (reference sequence). This CDR3 has 12 amino acids. CDR3 nucleotides: TGCAGTGCGGGGACTACCCGAGAGACCCAGTACTTC. Translated: CSAGTTRETQYF.

V gene TRBV6-5 combines with J gene TRBJ2-4, with D possibly matching TRBD2 (6 bases). The V gene's germline CDR1 is MNHEY and CDR2 SVGAGI. V lost 0 bases, J lost 6 bases, and 12 bases lay in between. There are 15 residues in the CDR3. For the CDR3, the DNA is TGTGCCAGCAGTTACTCGGGAGGTATAAGAAACATTCAGTACTTC. Protein sequence: CASSYSGGIRNIQYF.

This clonotype was seen a single time. This chain links TRBV10-3 with TRBJ1-1, with D possibly being TRBD1 (5 bases). Looked up from germline, CDR1 is ENHRY and CDR2 is SYGVKD. The CDR3 sequence is 13 residues long. Trimming shortened V by 10 bases and J by 3 bases, and 15 bases separated the two germline ends. CDR3 residues: CATHGGEDTEAFF. The CDR3 nucleotides read TGTGCCACCCACGGGGGGGAGGACACTGAAGCTTTCTTT.

This chain links TRBV24-1 with TRBJ2-5; 9 bases line up with TRBD1. Per the germline V gene, CDR1 is KGHDR and CDR2 is SFDVKD. V lost 2 bases and J lost 3; bases outside the gene matches: 3. CDR3 length: 15 residues. In DNA, the CDR3 is TGTGCCACCAGTGATTCCCGGACAGGGGAAGAGACCCAGTACTTC. Its translation is CATSDSRTGEETQYF.

This clonotype has just a few counts. The chain couples TRBV12-3 or TRBV12-4 to TRBJ1-1, with D maybe TRBD1 (5 bases). Trimming left V 1 base short and J 4 bases short, with 7 bases between. The CDR3 sequence is 13 residues long. This CDR3 is CASSLDGGTEAFF. The CDR3 DNA is TGTGCCAGCAGTTTAGATGGGGGCACTGAAGCTTTCTTT.

The chain employs TRBV10-3 and TRBJ1-1, with D tentatively TRBD1 (5 bases). The CDR3 is 17 amino acids. Germline V gene data show CDR1 as ENHRY and CDR2 as SYGVKD. Trimming shortened V by 2 bases and J by 1 base, and 17 bases separated the two germline ends. For the CDR3, the DNA is TGTGCCATCAGTGAGATCACATCAGGGTCGGGGAACACTGAAGCTTTCTTT. Translating gives CAISEITSGSGNTEAFF.

The chain uses TRBV20-1 and TRBJ1-1; maybe TRBD1 (5 bases). This CDR3 comprises 13 residues. Germline assignment: CDR1 DFQATT and CDR2 SNEGSKA (reference sequence). The V and J ends lost 5 bases and 2 bases respectively, with 12 bases between them. The CDR3 here is CSAAGGQNTEAFF. The CDR3 nucleotides are TGCAGTGCTGCGGGGGGTCAAAACACTGAAGCTTTCTTT.

In this sample, this clonotype turned up a few times. The chain carries TRBV6-5 and TRBJ2-7; TRBD2 might be the D (5 bases). The CDR3 spans 16 residues. V lost 0 bases, J lost 3 bases, and 15 bases lay in between. CDR1 MNHEY and CDR2 SVGAGI come from the germline V gene. The CDR3 region is CASSYSSSRAGYEQYF. CDR3 in DNA: TGTGCCAGCAGTTACTCGAGTTCTCGGGCGGGCTACGAGCAGTACTTC.

The gene calls are TRBV28 and TRBJ2-3; 8 bases are shared with TRBD1. The germline gives CDR1 MDHEN, CDR2 SYDVKM. V shed 5 bases, J shed 2 bases, and the junction held 6 bases outside the gene matches. This CDR3 has 15 residues. The CDR3 sequence: CASSKRQGFTDTQYF. CDR3 DNA sequence: TGTGCCAGCAGTAAGCGACAGGGGTTCACAGATACGCAGTATTTT.

This clonotype was counted only a few times. The genes are TRBV10-1 and TRBJ2-4; TRBD1 matches 7 bases. V lost 0 bases to trimming and J lost 3 bases; unmatched junction nucleotides: 5. This CDR3 is 16 amino acids long. Germline V gene data show CDR1 as WNHNN and CDR2 as SYGVQD (reference sequence). CDR3 protein: CASSESGGAGKNIQYF. CDR3 nucleotide sequence: TGCGCCAGCAGTGAGTCAGGGGGCGCGGGCAAAAACATTCAGTACTTC.